What follows are 13 T cell receptor beta chains derived from one specimen sequenced in a study of cytomegalovirus exposure and HLA in healthy donors. Only in-frame clones appear in the TCRdb table, and some are missing; sequencing was by immunoSEQ multiplex PCR. The table includes approximately 120,000 clones, around nine tenths detected once. The source material was PBMCs. The receptors here all came from a woman younger than 30 in good health and CMV-seronegative.

The chain employs TRBV15 and TRBJ2-3, with 8 bases aligning to TRBD2. The CDR3 runs 14 residues. V dropped 7 bases and J dropped 0; count of bases not matched to a gene: 3. CDR1 is LNHNV, CDR2 YYDKDF, per germline (reference sequence). This CDR3 is CATKERGSTDTQYF. The CDR3 nucleotides read TGTGCCACCAAAGAGCGGGGGAGCACAGATACGCAGTATTTT. Combining the CDR3 with reference TRBV15 and TRBJ2-3 gives the whole variable domain DAMVIQNPRYQVTQFGKPVTLSCSQTLNHNVMYWYQQKSSQAPKLLFHYYDKDFNNEADTPDNFQSRRPNTSFCFLDIRSPGLGDTAMYLCATKERGSTDTQYFGPGTRLTVL.

V is TRBV14 and J is TRBJ2-1, with D perhaps TRBD2 (6 bases). The CDR3 has 13 amino acids. The V end was cut by 4 bases, the J end by 8 bases, with 12 bases between. Germline V gene lookup returns CDR1 SGHDN and CDR2 FVKESK. The CDR3 bases are TGTGCCAGCAGCCTGAGGTGGGGGGATGAGCAGTTCTTC. Translating it yields CASSLRWGDEQFF.

The genes are TRBV6-5 and TRBJ1-1, with D hard to call. V lost 1 base and J lost 3, with 6 bases in between. CDR3 length equals 13 residues. Germline V gene lookup returns CDR1 MNHEY and CDR2 SVGAGI. The CDR3 DNA reads TGTGCCAGCAGTTACTTTGCGGACACTGAAGCTTTCTTT. Protein product: CASSYFADTEAFF.

V usage is TRBV4-3 and J usage is TRBJ1-4; tentative D call: TRBD1 (6 bases). V dropped 0 bases and J dropped 8 bases, with 13 bases sitting between them. Per germline, CDR1 LGHNA and CDR2 YSLEER. This CDR3 has 15 amino acids. The CDR3 nucleotides are TGCGCCAGCAGCCAAGATCACGGGGGGCGAGAAAAACTGTTTTTT. It yields the protein CASSQDHGGREKLFF.

The J gene is TRBJ2-2, the V gene TRBV7-7; the D is unclear. Trimming took off 1 base at V and 4 bases at J, with 4 bases between the two ends. The CDR3 totals 13 residues. CDR1 is SSHAT and CDR2 is FNYEAQ in the germline V gene (reference sequence). CDR3 sequence reads: CASSLESTGELFF. CDR3 coding DNA: TGTGCCAGCAGCTTAGAGAGCACCGGGGAGCTGTTTTTT.

This rearrangement joins TRBV28 to TRBJ2-7, with TRBD2 matching over 7 bases. This CDR3 region has 16 residues. V dropped 2 bases and J dropped 6; count of bases not matched to a gene: 13. Germline V gives CDR1 MDHEN, CDR2 SYDVKM. DNA for the CDR3: TGTGCCAGCAGTTTAACGCACAGCGGGGCCAGTGGCGAGCAGTACTTC. Residues: CASSLTHSGASGEQYF. The variable domain in full, with the rest retrieved from reference TRBV28 and TRBJ2-7, is DVKVTQSSRYLVKRTGEKVFLECVQDMDHENMFWYRQDPGLGLRLIYFSYDVKMKEKGDIPEGYSVSREKKERFSLILESASTNQTSMYLCASSLTHSGASGEQYFGPGTRLTVT.

The V call is TRBV7-3, the J call TRBJ1-1; D possibly corresponds to TRBD1 (6 bases). The CDR3 consists of 15 residues. Trimming shortened V by 0 bases and J by 3 bases, and 11 bases separated the two germline ends. In germline, CDR1 is SGHTA, CDR2 FQGTGA. The CDR3 here is CASSLTSGQYTEAFF. CDR3 nucleotides: TGTGCCAGCAGCTTAACAAGCGGACAGTACACTGAAGCTTTCTTT.

V gene TRBV7-3 combines with J gene TRBJ1-2; D is unresolved. Germline V gene lookup returns CDR1 SGHTA and CDR2 FQGTGA. Trimming shortened V by 8 bases and J by 4 bases, and 11 bases separated the two germline ends. The CDR3 length is 12 residues. The CDR3: CASGGLGYGYTF. The CDR3 DNA sequence: TGTGCCAGCGGAGGCCTAGGCTATGGCTACACCTTC.

The rearrangement uses TRBV9 and TRBJ2-1; 10 bases map to TRBD2. V was clipped by 4 bases and J by 9 bases; unmatched bases: 16. The CDR3 has 17 residues. Germline CDR1 reads SGDLS; CDR2 reads YYNGEE. This CDR3 is CASSPRGDSGGSGEQFF. CDR3 coding DNA: TGTGCCAGCAGCCCCCGGGGAGATAGCGGGGGGTCCGGTGAGCAGTTCTTC.

This sequence joins TRBV7-9 and TRBJ2-3, with TRBD2 identical over 9 bases. V was pared by 0 bases and J by 6 bases, with 7 bases of the junction left unmatched. Looked up from germline, CDR1 is SEHNR and CDR2 is FQNEAQ (reference sequence). This CDR3 is 16 amino acids long. Here the CDR3 reads CASSLASGSLTDTQYF. DNA for the CDR3: TGTGCCAGCAGCTTAGCTAGCGGGAGTTTGACGGATACGCAGTATTTT.

This chain joins TRBV10-3 and TRBJ1-2; TRBD1 aligns across 11 bases. CDR1 ENHRY and CDR2 SYGVKD come from the germline V gene. The CDR3 length is 15 residues. V was clipped by 6 bases and J by 3 bases; unmatched bases: 6. The CDR3 sequence is CAISEGTGGYYGYTF. CDR3 coding DNA: TGTGCCATCAGCGAGGGGACAGGGGGATACTATGGCTACACCTTC.

The rearrangement uses TRBV11-2 and TRBJ2-7; the D is unclear. The CDR3 is made up of 11 amino acids. The ends were cut back, 4 bases at V and 4 bases at J, with 5 bases in the middle. Germline lookup yields CDR1 SGHAT and CDR2 FQNNGV. DNA of the CDR3: TGTGCCAGCAGCTACTTTTACGAGCAGTACTTC. Protein sequence: CASSYFYEQYF.

The J gene is TRBJ1-1, the V gene TRBV5-4; a weak D match, TRBD1 (5 bases). The CDR3 is made up of 13 amino acids. Germline V lookup: CDR1 SGHNT, CDR2 YYREEE (reference sequence). V was trimmed by 0 bases and J by 10 bases, leaving 13 bases between them. CDR3 coding DNA: TGTGCCAGCAGCTTGGCGGGGGGATTGGGAGCTTTCTTT. It translates to CASSLAGGLGAFF.